Below are 8 T cell receptor beta chains sequenced from a single sample in a study of Graves' ophthalmopathy and Graves' hyperthyroidism. RNA served as the template for amplifying TCR beta CDR3 regions. The first-round RT-PCR employed HTBI primers together with the Qiagen OneStep RT-PCR kit. A multiplex PCR was then performed as the second round. Each CDR3 protein is one row after TCRdb ran MiXCR on the multiplex PCR reads. The data contain roughly 700,000 distinct CDR3 sequences, 40% of them singletons. Sequences were obtained from peripheral blood. The receptors here all came from an adult man with Graves' ophthalmopathy.

A few counts support this clonotype. V is TRBV25-1 and J is TRBJ2-1; D ambiguous. CDR1 MGHDK and CDR2 SYGVNS come from the germline V gene. Trimming took off 3 bases at V and 10 bases at J, with 10 bases between the two ends. The CDR3 extends over 12 amino acids. This CDR3 is CASSEDVMEQFF. For the CDR3, the DNA is TGTGCCAGCAGTGAGGACGTGATGGAGCAGTTCTTC.

As DNA, the CDR3 is TGTGCCAGCAGCCCCGCGCCGGGACAGGGGGCTGGAAACACCATATATTTT. This sequence encodes CASSPAPGQGAGNTIYF. The V and J genes are TRBV9 and TRBJ1-3; 11 positions match TRBD1. Trimming at V came to 4 bases and at J to 2 bases, leaving 8 bases not matched to a gene. This CDR3 contains 17 residues. Germline CDR1 and CDR2: SGDLS and YYNGEE.

In regard to this clonotype: A read error may account for a junction end that differs from germline. CDR3 sequence: CASSPGRGGTYEQYF. As DNA, the CDR3 is TGTGCCAGCAGTCCCGGACGAGGAGGAACCTACGAGCAGTACTTC. The chain couples TRBV24-1 to TRBJ2-7; D may be TRBD2 (5 bases). In germline, CDR1 is KGHDR, CDR2 SFDVKD. The CDR3 has 15 amino acids.

The chain links TRBV2 to TRBJ2-7; 9 bases are a match to TRBD1. From germline, CDR1 is SNHLY and CDR2 FYNNEI. V shed 2 bases, J shed 2 bases, and the junction held 4 bases outside the gene matches. There are 15 residues in the CDR3. The CDR3 sequence is CASSEFRTGAYEQYF. The CDR3 DNA is TGTGCCAGCAGTGAATTCCGGACAGGGGCCTACGAGCAGTACTTC.

This clonotype has only a few counts. In DNA, the CDR3 is TGTGCCATCAGCGCTATAAAGCCGGGACGGACAAATTCGAACACCGGGGAGCTGTTTTTT. Amino acids: CAISAIKPGRTNSNTGELFF. The rearrangement uses TRBV10-3 and TRBJ2-2; D may be TRBD1 or TRBD2 (5 bases each). CDR1 and CDR2 (germline): ENHRY, SYGVKD. The CDR3 covers 20 residues. The V and J ends lost 6 bases and 0 bases respectively, with 26 bases between them.

The gene calls are TRBV2 and TRBJ1-2; 7 bases map to TRBD1. The CDR3 has 15 residues. Looked up from germline, CDR1 is SNHLY and CDR2 is FYNNEI. V lost 5 bases, J lost 4 bases, and 10 bases stayed unmatched. The CDR3 protein is CASSTYRGVVYGYTF. In DNA form, the CDR3 reads TGTGCCAGCAGTACCTACAGGGGAGTGGTCTATGGCTACACCTTC.

J is TRBJ2-7 and V is TRBV19, with D perhaps assigned TRBD1 or TRBD2 (5 bases each). There are 13 residues in the CDR3. The V end lost 5 bases, the J end lost 3 bases, and 11 bases lay between the germline ends. Germline CDR1 and CDR2: LNHDA and SQIVND (reference sequence). In DNA, the CDR3 is TGTGCCAGTAGTCCGGGACGGCGCTACGAGCAGTACTTC. Amino acid sequence: CASSPGRRYEQYF.

The sample holds a few counts of this clonotype. This chain connects TRBV2 to TRBJ1-5; TRBD1 matches 7 bases. CDR3 length: 14 residues. J lost 1 base, V lost 10 bases, and 7 bases had no gene match. Per the germline V gene, CDR1 is SNHLY and CDR2 is FYNNEI. The CDR3 DNA sequence: TGTGCCACTCGACAGGGCTTGAGCAATCAGCCCCAGCATTTT. Amino acids: CATRQGLSNQPQHF.